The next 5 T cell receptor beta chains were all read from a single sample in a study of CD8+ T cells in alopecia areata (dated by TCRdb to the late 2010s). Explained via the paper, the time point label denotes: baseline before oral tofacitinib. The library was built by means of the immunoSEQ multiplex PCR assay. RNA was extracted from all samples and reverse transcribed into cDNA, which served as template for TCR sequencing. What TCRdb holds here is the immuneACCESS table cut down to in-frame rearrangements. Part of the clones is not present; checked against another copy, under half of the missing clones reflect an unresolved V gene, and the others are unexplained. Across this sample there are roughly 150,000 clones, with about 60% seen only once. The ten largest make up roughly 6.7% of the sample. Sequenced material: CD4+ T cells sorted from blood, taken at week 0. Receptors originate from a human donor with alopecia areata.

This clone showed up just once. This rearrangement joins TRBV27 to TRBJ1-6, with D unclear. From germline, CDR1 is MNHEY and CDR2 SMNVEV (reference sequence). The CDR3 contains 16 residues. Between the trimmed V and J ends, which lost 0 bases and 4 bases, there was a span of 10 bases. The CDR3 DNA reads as TGTGCCAGCAGTTTATCGATGGAGCAATATAATTCACCCCTCCACTTT. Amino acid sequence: CASSLSMEQYNSPLHF.

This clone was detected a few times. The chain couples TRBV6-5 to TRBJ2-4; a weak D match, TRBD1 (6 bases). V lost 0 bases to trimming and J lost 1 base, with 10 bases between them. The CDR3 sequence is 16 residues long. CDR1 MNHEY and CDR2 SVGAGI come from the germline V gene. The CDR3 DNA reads TGTGCCAGCAGTTACTCCCACAGGGTTGCCAAAAACATTCAGTACTTC. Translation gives CASSYSHRVAKNIQYF.

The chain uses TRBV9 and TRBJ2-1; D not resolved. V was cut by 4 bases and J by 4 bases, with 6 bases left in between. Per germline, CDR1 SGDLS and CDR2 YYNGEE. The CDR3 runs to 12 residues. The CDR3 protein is CASSPTYNEQFF. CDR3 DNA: TGTGCCAGCAGCCCCACTTACAATGAGCAGTTCTTC.

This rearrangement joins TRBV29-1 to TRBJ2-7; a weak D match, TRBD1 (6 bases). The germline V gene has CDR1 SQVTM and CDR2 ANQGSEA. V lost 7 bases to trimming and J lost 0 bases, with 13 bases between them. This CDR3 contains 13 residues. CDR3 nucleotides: TGCAGCGCCCACTACAGGGACTCCTACGAGCAGTACTTC. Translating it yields CSAHYRDSYEQYF.

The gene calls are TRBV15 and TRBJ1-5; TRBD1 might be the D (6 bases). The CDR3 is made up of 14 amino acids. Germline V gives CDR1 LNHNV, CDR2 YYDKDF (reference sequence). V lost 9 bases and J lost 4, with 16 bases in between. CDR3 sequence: CATAKGGANQPQHF. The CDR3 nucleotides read TGTGCCACAGCTAAGGGGGGGGCGAATCAGCCCCAGCATTTT.